The clone carrying this T cell receptor (beta chain) has only one observation. Profiled with immunoSEQ multiplex PCR; TCRdb holds only in-frame clones, not every one. The sample gives approximately 300,000 clones, about nine tenths of which show up once; almost 9.5% is in the top ten. The data derive from a study of blood T cell repertoires in COVID-19. The CDR3 extends over 15 amino acids. CDR1 is LNHNV, CDR2 YYDKDF, per germline (reference sequence). V gave up 0 bases and J gave up 3 bases, with 11 bases separating them. Sequenced: PBMCs or T cells enriched from blood (not recorded which). The clonotype comes from a woman aged 25 to 39 who had recovered from COVID-19. V usage is TRBV15 and J usage is TRBJ1-1; the D is unclear. The CDR3 bases are TGTGCCACCAGCAGAGATGGTCGGTTATACACTGAAGCTTTCTTT. Translated: CATSRDGRLYTEAFF.